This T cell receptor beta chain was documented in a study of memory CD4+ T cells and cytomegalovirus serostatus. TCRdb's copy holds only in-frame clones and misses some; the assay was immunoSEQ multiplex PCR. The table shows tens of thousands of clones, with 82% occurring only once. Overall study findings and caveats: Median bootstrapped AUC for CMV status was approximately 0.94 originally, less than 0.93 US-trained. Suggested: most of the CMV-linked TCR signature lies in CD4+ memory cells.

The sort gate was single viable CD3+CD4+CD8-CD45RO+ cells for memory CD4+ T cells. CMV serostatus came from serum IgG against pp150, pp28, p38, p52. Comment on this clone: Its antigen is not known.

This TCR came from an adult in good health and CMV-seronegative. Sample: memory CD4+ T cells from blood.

As DNA, the CDR3 is TGTGCCAGCAGTGACGGCGGGGGGCCAGGAAATGAGCAGTTCTTC. Its protein product is CASSDGGGPGNEQFF. The V call is TRBV2, the J call TRBJ2-1; 8 nucleotides align to TRBD2. With V trimmed by 3 bases and J by 7 bases, 8 bases remained unmatched. The CDR3 has 15 residues. Germline V gene lookup returns CDR1 SNHLY and CDR2 FYNNEI.